The 15 T cell receptor beta chains reported below all come from one sample, sequenced in a study of CD8 T cells in ankylosing spondylitis. TCRdb analysed the 5' RACE reads with MiXCR anew, one entry per CDR3 protein. The sample carries 750,000 to 850,000 distinct CDR3 sequences, roughly 10% recorded once. No antigen has been identified for these receptors. Study outcomes and limitations: It appeared that ankylosing spondylitis blood was characterized by a TCR beta motif of eight highly homologous variants.

Sequencing input: blood, either unsorted or a sorted T cell fraction (not recorded which). These receptors were obtained from a male donor with ankylosing spondylitis.

This clonotype occurred many times. At one boundary the junction diverges from the germline segment, which might be a read error. V gene TRBV10-3 combines with J gene TRBJ1-1, with a possible D match to TRBD1 (5 bases). The CDR3 length is 13 residues. Per germline, CDR1 ENHRY and CDR2 SYGVKD. As DNA, the CDR3 is TGTGCCATCCGTGACAGACCGAACACTGAAGCTTTCTTT. This codes for CAIRDRPNTEAFF.

This clonotype was seen just once. The CDR3, as DNA: TGTGCCAGCAGTGCGACCGGGACGGTTCGTGATGAGCAGTTCTTC. Translating gives CASSATGTVRDEQFF. This sequence joins TRBV6-1 and TRBJ2-1, with D perhaps being TRBD1 or TRBD2 (5 bases each). The ends were cut back, 4 bases at V and 8 bases at J, with 18 bases in the middle. Looked up from germline, CDR1 is MNHNS and CDR2 is SASEGT. The CDR3 consists of 15 residues.

Notes on this clonotype: The junction does not match germline at one end; this may be a read error. The J gene is TRBJ2-7, the V gene TRBV20-1, with D uncertain. The CDR3 is 15 residues long. Germline CDR1 and CDR2: DFQATT and SNEGSKA (reference sequence). The CDR3 loop is CCAYWDWGSSYEQYF. The CDR3 DNA reads TGCTGTGCTTACTGGGATTGGGGTTCATCCTACGAGCAGTACTTC.

The gene calls are TRBV29-1 and TRBJ1-1; D remains ambiguous. V dropped 3 bases and J dropped 3 bases, with 11 bases sitting between them. CDR3 length: 13 amino acids. The germline V gene encodes CDR1 SQVTM and CDR2 ANQGSEA. CDR3 residues: CSVEGRMDTEAFF. In DNA, the CDR3 is TGCAGCGTTGAGGGCAGAATGGACACTGAAGCTTTCTTT.

This chain links TRBV12-3 or TRBV12-4 with TRBJ1-5, with 8 nucleotides matching TRBD1. Trimming at V came to 3 bases and at J to 1 base, leaving 5 bases not matched to a gene. This CDR3 comprises 16 residues. The DNA of the CDR3 is TGTGCCAGCAGTTTCGGGACAGGTGAAAGCAATCAGCCCCAGCATTTT. It encodes CASSFGTGESNQPQHF.

J is TRBJ2-1 and V is TRBV6-1; tentative D call: TRBD1 (5 bases). Germline values: CDR1 MNHNS, CDR2 SASEGT. V lost 6 bases and J lost 4, with 13 bases in between. The CDR3 covers 14 residues. In nucleotides, the CDR3 is TGTGCCAGCAGACCTCAGGGCTCTTACAATGAGCAGTTCTTC. Protein: CASRPQGSYNEQFF.

This clonotype has a handful of counts. This sequence joins TRBV20-1 and TRBJ1-1, with no clear D. Germline lookup yields CDR1 DFQATT and CDR2 SNEGSKA (reference sequence). The CDR3 extends over 11 amino acids. V was shortened by 4 bases and J by 8 bases, with 11 bases between the two germline ends. The CDR3 is CSAIDPDEAFF. The CDR3 DNA reads TGCAGTGCTATTGATCCAGACGAAGCTTTCTTT.

The CDR3 nucleotides read TGTGCCAGCAGCCAAGGAATTGGGCCCCAGCATTTT. This codes for CASSQGIGPQHF. This sequence joins TRBV3-1 and TRBJ1-5; D ambiguous. Deletions cut 1 base from V and 9 bases from J, with 7 bases between. Germline lookup yields CDR1 LGHDT and CDR2 YNNKEL (reference sequence). The CDR3 loop spans 12 amino acids.

This clonotype occurred a few times. The chain employs TRBV7-3 and TRBJ2-1; 7 nucleotides align to TRBD2. J lost 0 bases, V lost 5 bases, and 7 bases had no gene match. Germline values: CDR1 SGHTA, CDR2 FQGTGA. This CDR3 has 16 amino acids. The CDR3 DNA reads TGTGCCAGCAGCCCTCAAGCGGGGTCCTCCTACAATGAGCAGTTCTTC. Protein: CASSPQAGSSYNEQFF.

This clonotype came up many times. The chain has TRBV29-1 and TRBJ1-2, with D uncertain. Per the germline V gene, CDR1 is SQVTM and CDR2 is ANQGSEA. V was trimmed by 4 bases and J by 12 bases, leaving 6 bases between them. This CDR3 has 8 amino acids. CDR3 in amino acids: CSVARDTF. The CDR3 DNA reads as TGCAGCGTTGCCAGAGACACCTTC.

This clonotype has a handful of counts. The chain has TRBV20-1 and TRBJ2-7; D may be TRBD2 (6 bases). Germline V gene lookup returns CDR1 DFQATT and CDR2 SNEGSKA (reference sequence). Trimming cost V 4 bases and J 3 bases, with 13 bases left between them. The CDR3 has 13 residues. The CDR3, as DNA: TGCAGTGCTAAGGGGACTGTACGCTACGAGCAGTACTTC. It encodes CSAKGTVRYEQYF.

This clonotype has at least ten counts. The chain combines TRBV10-3 with TRBJ2-1; 8 positions agree with TRBD2. Germline V CDR1 and CDR2: ENHRY, SYGVKD. The CDR3 totals 13 residues. V shed 7 bases, J shed 6 bases, and the junction held 5 bases outside the gene matches. The CDR3 DNA reads TGTGCCATCATGGTGGCGGGAGGCAATGAGCAGTTCTTC. This codes for CAIMVAGGNEQFF.

About this clonotype: Being one base from a much bigger clone, this may be a read error. J is TRBJ1-2 and V is TRBV4-3; TRBD1 aligns across 9 bases. The CDR3 has 16 residues. Germline CDR1 is LGHNA and CDR2 is YSLEER. V trimming: 0 bases; J trimming: 8 bases; junction bases outside the gene matches: 10. In DNA, the CDR3 is TGCGCCAGCAGCCAAGAATGGGTCGACAGGGGGTACGGCTACACCTTC. Residues: CASSQEWVDRGYGYTF.

This clonotype was seen more than once but under ten times. The chain's CDR3 is CASTRGGYSNQPQHF. In DNA form, the CDR3 reads TGTGCCAGCACGCGCGGCGGCTATAGCAATCAGCCCCAGCATTTT. The chain recombines TRBV12-3 or TRBV12-4 with TRBJ1-5; D is unresolved. This CDR3 has 15 amino acids. V lost 7 bases, J lost 0 bases, and 13 bases lay in between.

This clonotype occurred a few times. The chain uses TRBV7-4 and TRBJ2-7; perhaps TRBD2 as D (5 bases). The V gene's germline CDR1 is SGHVT and CDR2 SQSDAQ. V was cut by 5 bases and J by 2 bases, with 22 bases left in between. The CDR3 is made up of 17 amino acids. The DNA of the CDR3 is TGTGCCAGCAGCCGCGGGTGTCCGACGAGCGACCCCTACGAGCAGTACTTC. Encoded protein: CASSRGCPTSDPYEQYF.